What follows describes a single TCR beta chain. The antigen it binds to is not known. Qualities for individual bases were not recorded, and no much larger clone is one base off. Library prep was done by the immunoSEQ multiplex PCR assay. A mixture of 60 forward primers for TCR Vbeta segments and 13 reverse primers for TCR Jbeta segments was used in the multiplex PCR. The CDR3 region of rearranged TCR beta genes was amplified from genomic DNA by a multiplex PCR assay. Amplified TCR beta libraries were sequenced as 87-base-pair reads on the Illumina HiSeq System. In the source study's methods: Across the 500 to 700 repertoires, a later analysis counted tens of millions of unique TCR beta chains, around 11 million of which were shared by at least two donors. A nearest-neighbor algorithm error-corrected the raw reads and collapsed the reads into unique sequences, merging closely related sequences to remove PCR and sequencing errors. V, D and J gene segments were assigned by aligning CDR3 sequences to IMGT reference sequences. Each retained sequence needed at least a six-nucleotide match to both a V gene segment and a J gene segment. A rearrangement counted as productive if the CDR3 had no stop codons and remained in frame with V and J, and every other rearrangement counted as non-productive. CDR3 was defined according to IMGT convention as the region running from the second conserved V-encoded cysteine to the conserved J-encoded phenylalanine. The earlier analysis of about 500 of the donors excluded sequences that lacked an unambiguous match to a single V gene segment. An earlier analysis of 587 of the donors classified V segments as functional when productive rearrangements were above 56.7% and as segregating when the standard deviation between donors was above 5%. To diagnose cytomegalovirus status from the catalog of TCR beta chain sequences, a statistical classification framework was built. V and J gene assignment, in a later analysis, came from comparing TCR nucleotide sequences with IMGT/GENE-DB human TR gene sequences. Using the TCRdist pipeline, a later analysis assigned CDR3 sequences along with most-parsimonious VDJ recombination scenarios. In a later analysis, each TCR beta chain was defined by its CDR3 amino acid sequence together with its V-gene family, and reads without a unique V-gene family were excluded. A later analysis removed 592 highly shared, low-generation-probability nucleotide sequences to deal with suspected cross-contamination and a sequencing artifact. In a later analysis, a clonal expansion index was calculated for each public chain from normalized within-repertoire ranks of inferred template counts. Generation probabilities in a later analysis came from a VDJ recombination model fitted to out-of-frame rearrangements, and those results were checked against IGoR. Hypergeometric tests were used in a later analysis to score TCR-TCR, TCR-HLA and TCR-CMV co-occurrence, with a repertoire-size bias correction applied to the TCR pairs. A later analysis estimated false discovery rates by permuting HLA or CMV assignments 20 times. In a later analysis, co-occurring TCRs were grouped with DBSCAN, and TCRdist sequence similarity was added when clustering was performed within HLA-allele-positive subsets. Co-occurrence clustering excluded repertoires with fewer than 30,000 or more than 120,000 public chains, plus five with anomalous nucleotide sharing. In its TCRdb copy, this immuneACCESS table keeps in-frame sequences only and misses some clones. Where compared with another copy, unresolved V genes explain less than half of these, and the others have no known cause. V, J and clone size reflect that table, while D and trimming were determined from the DNA. In this sample the table shows over 85,000 clones, 50% to 70% of which occur a single time. 4.5% to 5% of the sample belongs to the ten largest clones.

The cohort consisted of fewer than 700 healthy bone marrow donors. Cohort members were all nominally healthy when sampled, although unrecorded immune exposures were likely present. Of the approximately 620 cohort members, roughly 290 had a positive CMV serostatus and about 400 had a negative one, while no CMV serostatus was recorded for the donor. A peripheral blood sample was provided by each donor, and peripheral blood mononuclear cells were used for TCR beta sequencing. Genomic DNA was extracted from the blood cell samples with the Qiagen DNeasy Blood Extraction Kit. These data come from a study of cytomegalovirus exposure and HLA in healthy donors (TCRdb year 2017). Background for the entire study: An earlier analysis of approximately 600 of the donors reported about 250 Gb of sequence data and 117 million unique TCR beta sequences from about 179 million T cells. The study used immunosequencing to profile the T cell repertoires of approximately 640 subjects and linked those repertoires to cytomegalovirus serostatus. Typing coverage differed by locus: A, B, C, DRB1 and DQB1 were typed in roughly 629-630 donors, DQA1 in 522, DPA1 in some 600, and DPB1 in just under 490. Rather than drawing on any new phenotypic data, the later analysis identified candidate immune exposures from TCR beta sequences and the way those sequences occurred across donors. In a later genetic analysis, genome-wide SNP genotypes for about three fifths of the 666 donors were used, and that subset was treated as a discovery cohort. Roughly 5 DR-DQ haplotypes were handled as single units for association and clustering, since linkage in the cohort was strong. The aim of the study was to test whether cataloging public T cell receptors could identify signatures of past pathogen exposure. All discovery cohort repertoires had been generated using a single sequencing platform. HLA typing covered class I and class II loci at four-digit resolution. To decide whether each TCR beta V gene segment behaved as functional or pseudogenic, an earlier analysis of some 540 of the donors relied on high-throughput TCR beta sequencing. To predict cytomegalovirus infection status, the study brought together high-throughput TCR immunosequencing, statistical association of individual TCRs with disease status, and machine learning. The genetic ancestry cluster associated with self-reported Caucasian donors included 80% to 90% of the approximately 430 genotyped donors. Among around 400 genotyped donors of the cohort, an average of roughly 230,000 unique TCR beta nucleotide sequences was sequenced per donor, of which about 18% were non-productive. In a later analysis, previously published TCR beta repertoires from 550 to 700 donors were re-analyzed and high-resolution HLA genotyping was added so that TCR occurrence patterns could be studied. A separate validation cohort of roughly 120 different subjects was used in addition to the approximately 670-subject first cohort. An early release covering roughly 600 HLA-typed donors comprised 250 to 350 gigabases of sequencing data and around 80 million unique TCR sequences. Alongside the repertoire data, information on donor age, sex, ethnicity and CMV serostatus was compiled. General findings and caveats noted by the study authors: According to a later analysis, TCR association rates differed among HLA loci, with DRB1 alleles showing the most associated TCRs and HLA-C alleles showing the fewest. Because counts were too low, about 15 rarely observed V segments, including chromosome 9 orphons, were left out of the earlier analysis of 587 of the donors. Strong co-occurrence of HLA alleles, especially DR and DQ, made assigning TCR associations to individual alleles difficult. Cytomegalovirus status was reported to be diagnosed by the classifier with high specificity and sensitivity in both the original and validation cohorts. A later genetic analysis associated a missense DCLRE1C variant with V-gene and J-gene trimming of TCR beta chains, and an independent cohort replicated the association. While some public TCRs were present in many individuals, most TCR sequences turned up only very rarely across donors. According to the authors, the approach could potentially be generalized to other disease states and immunological phenotypes. Roughly uniform sequencing depth across donors was assumed in presence/absence analyses, although this assumption may not hold. Linkage disequilibrium might explain the correlated functional status among segregating V segments, but an unknown experimental factor could not be ruled out. Specific HLA alleles were associated with some 15,000 TCR beta sequences at a false discovery rate of 0.05 in a later analysis. CMV serostatus was the only immune exposure information available for the cohort. Broadly in line with IMGT annotations, most TCR beta V segments showed up in productive rearrangements about 87% or about 30% of the time in an earlier analysis of 587 of the donors. A further reported finding was that TCR beta sequences accurately predicted the HLA-A and HLA-B alleles for most subjects in the first cohort. Because HLA typing was missing for some donors at each locus, association tests included only the typed subset. In vitro tests confirmed that a few of the cytomegalovirus-associated TCR beta chains recognize cytomegalovirus antigens. A later genetic analysis reported fewer N-insertions in productive TCRs among donors in an Asian-associated ancestry cluster than the approximately 670-donor mean. A group of highly shared sequence variants was considered likely to be a technical artifact of the sequencing pipeline. A later analysis found that HLA-associated TCR beta chains were more clonally expanded and had lower generation probabilities than equally common non-associated chains. According to a later analysis, parvovirus B19, influenza, CMV and Epstein-Barr virus appeared linked to several top co-occurrence clusters. Only TCR beta chains were sequenced in this cohort, and the absence of alpha or paired-chain data limited detectable features. The study listed 150 to 200 TCR beta chains as associated with cytomegalovirus. According to a later analysis, most CMV-associated TCR beta chains appeared to be HLA-restricted, and the HLA associations seemed to be driven largely by CMV exposure.

This receptor was taken from a human donor in good health. Sequenced: PBMCs.

For the CDR3, the sequence is CASTRSRSNQPQHF. In nucleotide form, the sequence is TGTGCCAGTACCCGTTCCCGTAGCAATCAGCCCCAGCATTTT. The receptor chain draws on TRBV19 and TRBJ1-5; the D gene cannot be named for sure. V is pared back by 7 bases and J by 0 bases, with 10 bases lying between the germline termini. Its CDR3 holds 14 amino acids, cysteine through phenylalanine. CDR3 DNA only is kept here, 42 bases in frame from base 1. CDR1 and CDR2 are drawn from the germline V gene (reference sequence): LNHDA, SQIVND.